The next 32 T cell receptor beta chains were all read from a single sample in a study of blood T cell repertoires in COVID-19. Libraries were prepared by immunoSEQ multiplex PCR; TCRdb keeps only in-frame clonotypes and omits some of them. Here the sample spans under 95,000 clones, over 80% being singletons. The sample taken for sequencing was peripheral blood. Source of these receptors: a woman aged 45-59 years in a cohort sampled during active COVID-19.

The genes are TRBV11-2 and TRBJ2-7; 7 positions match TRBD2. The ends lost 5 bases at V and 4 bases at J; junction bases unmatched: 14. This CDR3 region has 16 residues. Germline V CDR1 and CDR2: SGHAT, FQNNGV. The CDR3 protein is CASSADSGSPPYEQYF. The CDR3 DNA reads TGTGCCAGCAGCGCCGATAGCGGGTCCCCCCCTTACGAGCAGTACTTC. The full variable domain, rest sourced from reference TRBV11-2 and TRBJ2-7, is EAGVAQSPRYKIIEKRQSVAFWCNPISGHATLYWYQQILGQGPKLLIQFQNNGVVDDSQLPKDRFSAERLKGVDSTLKIQPAKLEDSAVYLCASSADSGSPPYEQYFGPGTRLTVT.

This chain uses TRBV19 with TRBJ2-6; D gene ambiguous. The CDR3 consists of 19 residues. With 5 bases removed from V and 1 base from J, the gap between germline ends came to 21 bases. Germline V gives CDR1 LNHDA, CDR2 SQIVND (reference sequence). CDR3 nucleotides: TGTGCCAGTAGTGGTAAGGCCCGACGGGTTAGATCTGGGGCCAACGTCCTGACTTTC. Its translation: CASSGKARRVRSGANVLTF.

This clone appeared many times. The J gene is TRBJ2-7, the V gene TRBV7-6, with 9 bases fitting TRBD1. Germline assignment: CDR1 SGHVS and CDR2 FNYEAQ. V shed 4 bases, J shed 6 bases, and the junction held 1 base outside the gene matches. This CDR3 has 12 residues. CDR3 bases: TGTGCCAGCAGCTCGGACAGGGGCGAGCAGTACTTC. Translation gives CASSSDRGEQYF.

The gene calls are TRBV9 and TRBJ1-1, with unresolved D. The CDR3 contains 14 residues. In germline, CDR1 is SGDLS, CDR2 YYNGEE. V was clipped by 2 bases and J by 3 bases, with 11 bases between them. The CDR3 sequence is CASSVGFSDTEAFF. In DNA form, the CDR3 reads TGTGCCAGCAGCGTCGGGTTCTCGGACACTGAAGCTTTCTTT. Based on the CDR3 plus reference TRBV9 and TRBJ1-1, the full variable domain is DSGVTQTPKHLITATGQRVTLRCSPRSGDLSVYWYQQSLDQGLQFLIQYYNGEERAKGNILERFSAQQFPDLHSELNLSSLELGDSALYFCASSVGFSDTEAFFGQGTRLTVV.

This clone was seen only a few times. In DNA form, the CDR3 reads TGCGCCAGCAGCCCGGGACAGGTGTCCCAAGAGACCCAGTACTTC. It is translated as CASSPGQVSQETQYF. The genes are TRBV5-1 and TRBJ2-5, with 8 nucleotides matching TRBD1. CDR3 length equals 15 residues. Germline loops: CDR1 SGHRS, CDR2 YFSETQ. Losses at the gene ends were 4 bases for V and 1 base for J; bases not matched to a gene: 6. Full variable domain (rest looked up from reference TRBV5-1 and TRBJ2-5): KAGVTQTPRYLIKTRGQQVTLSCSPISGHRSVSWYQQTPGQGLQFLFEYFSETQRNKGNFPGRFSGRQFSNSRSEMNVSTLELGDSALYLCASSPGQVSQETQYFGPGTRLLVL.

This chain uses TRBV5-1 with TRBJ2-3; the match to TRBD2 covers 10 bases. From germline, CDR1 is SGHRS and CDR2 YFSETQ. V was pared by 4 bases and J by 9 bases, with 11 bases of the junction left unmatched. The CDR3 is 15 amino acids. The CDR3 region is CASSGLAGGRGTQYF. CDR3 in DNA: TGCGCCAGCAGCGGATTAGCGGGGGGCAGAGGGACGCAGTATTTT.

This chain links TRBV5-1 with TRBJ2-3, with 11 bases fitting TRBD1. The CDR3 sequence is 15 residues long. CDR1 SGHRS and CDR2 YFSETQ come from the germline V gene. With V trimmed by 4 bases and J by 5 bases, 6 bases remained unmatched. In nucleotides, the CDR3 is TGCGCCAGCAGCACAGGGACAGGGGGGGAAGATACGCAGTATTTT. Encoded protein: CASSTGTGGEDTQYF.

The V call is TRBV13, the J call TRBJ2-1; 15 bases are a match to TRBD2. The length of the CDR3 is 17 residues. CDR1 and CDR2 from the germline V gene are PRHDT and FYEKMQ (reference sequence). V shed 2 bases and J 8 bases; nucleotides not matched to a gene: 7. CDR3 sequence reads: CASSLMARTSGRDEQFF. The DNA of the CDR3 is TGTGCCAGCAGCTTAATGGCCCGGACTAGCGGGAGGGATGAGCAGTTCTTC.

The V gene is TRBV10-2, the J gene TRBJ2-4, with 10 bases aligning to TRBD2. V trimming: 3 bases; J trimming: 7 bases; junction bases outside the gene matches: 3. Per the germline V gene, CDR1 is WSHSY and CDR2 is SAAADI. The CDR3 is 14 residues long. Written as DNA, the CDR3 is TGCGCCAGCAGTGACCAAGCGGGGGGGAACATTCAGTACTTC. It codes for CASSDQAGGNIQYF.

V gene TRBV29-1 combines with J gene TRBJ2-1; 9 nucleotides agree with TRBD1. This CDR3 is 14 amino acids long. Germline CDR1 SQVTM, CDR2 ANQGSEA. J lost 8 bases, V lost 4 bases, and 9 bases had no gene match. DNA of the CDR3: TGCAGCGTTGCCGGGACAGGGTTTTCCTATGAGCAGTTCTTC. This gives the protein CSVAGTGFSYEQFF.

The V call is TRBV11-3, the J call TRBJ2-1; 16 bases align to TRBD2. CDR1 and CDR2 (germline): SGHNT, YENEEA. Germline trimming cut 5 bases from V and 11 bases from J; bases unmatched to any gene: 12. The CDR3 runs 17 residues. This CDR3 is CASSPTSGTSGGGKQFF. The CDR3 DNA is TGTGCCAGCAGCCCCACCTCCGGGACTAGCGGGGGGGGGAAGCAGTTCTTC. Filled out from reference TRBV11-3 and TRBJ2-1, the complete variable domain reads EAGVVQSPRYKIIEKKQPVAFWCNPISGHNTLYWYLQNLGQGPELLIRYENEEAVDDSQLPKDRFSAERLKGVDSTLKIQPAELGDSAVYLCASSPTSGTSGGGKQFFGPGTRLTVL.

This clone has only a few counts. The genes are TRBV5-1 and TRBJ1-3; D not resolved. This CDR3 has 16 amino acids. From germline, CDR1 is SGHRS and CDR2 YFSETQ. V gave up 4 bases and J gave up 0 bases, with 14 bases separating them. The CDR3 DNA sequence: TGCGCCAGCAGCACTTCCGGGAGCCTCTCTGGAAACACCATATATTTT. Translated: CASSTSGSLSGNTIYF.

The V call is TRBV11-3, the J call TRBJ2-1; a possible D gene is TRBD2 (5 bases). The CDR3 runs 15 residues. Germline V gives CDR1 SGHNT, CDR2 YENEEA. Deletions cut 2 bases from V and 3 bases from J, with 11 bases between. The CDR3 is CASSLSGGGYNEQFF. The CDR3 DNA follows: TGTGCCAGCAGCTTAAGCGGAGGAGGCTACAATGAGCAGTTCTTC.

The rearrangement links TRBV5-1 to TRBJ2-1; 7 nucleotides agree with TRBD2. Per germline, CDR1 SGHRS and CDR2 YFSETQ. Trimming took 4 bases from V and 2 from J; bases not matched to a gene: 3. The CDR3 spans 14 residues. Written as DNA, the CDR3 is TGCGCCAGCAGCACCGGACTAGCCTACAATGAGCAGTTCTTC. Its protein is CASSTGLAYNEQFF.

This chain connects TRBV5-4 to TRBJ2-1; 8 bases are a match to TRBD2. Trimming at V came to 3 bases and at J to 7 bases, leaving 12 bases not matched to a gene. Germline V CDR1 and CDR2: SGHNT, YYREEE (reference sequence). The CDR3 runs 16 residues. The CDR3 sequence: CASSSGGTRLKNEQFF. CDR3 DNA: TGTGCCAGCAGCTCGGGGGGGACTAGATTAAAAAATGAGCAGTTCTTC.

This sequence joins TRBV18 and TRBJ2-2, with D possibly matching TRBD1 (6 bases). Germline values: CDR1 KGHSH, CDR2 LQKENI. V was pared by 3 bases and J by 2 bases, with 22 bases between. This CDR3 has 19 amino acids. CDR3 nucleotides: TGTGCCAGCTCACCTAACCCAATATTTGGACAGCTCAACACCGGGGAGCTGTTTTTT. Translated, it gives CASSPNPIFGQLNTGELFF.

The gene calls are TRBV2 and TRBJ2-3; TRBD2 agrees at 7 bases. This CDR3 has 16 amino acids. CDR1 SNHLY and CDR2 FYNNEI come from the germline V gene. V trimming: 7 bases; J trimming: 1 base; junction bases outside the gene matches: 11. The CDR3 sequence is CASKQAGRLRTDTQYF. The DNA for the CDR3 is TGTGCCAGCAAGCAAGCGGGGAGGCTCCGCACAGATACGCAGTATTTT.

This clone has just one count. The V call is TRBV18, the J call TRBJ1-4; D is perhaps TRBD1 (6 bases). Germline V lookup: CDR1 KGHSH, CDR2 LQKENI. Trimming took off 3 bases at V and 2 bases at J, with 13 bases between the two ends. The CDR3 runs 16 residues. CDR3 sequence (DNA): TGTGCCAGCTCACCGAACCCACAGGGCACTAATGAAAAACTGTTTTTT. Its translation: CASSPNPQGTNEKLFF.

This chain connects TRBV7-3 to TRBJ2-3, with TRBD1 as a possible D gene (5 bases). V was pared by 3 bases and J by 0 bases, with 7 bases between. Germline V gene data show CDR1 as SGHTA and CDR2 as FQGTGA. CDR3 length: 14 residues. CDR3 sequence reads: CASSFQGSTDTQYF. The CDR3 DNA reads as TGTGCCAGCAGCTTCCAGGGTAGCACAGATACGCAGTATTTT.

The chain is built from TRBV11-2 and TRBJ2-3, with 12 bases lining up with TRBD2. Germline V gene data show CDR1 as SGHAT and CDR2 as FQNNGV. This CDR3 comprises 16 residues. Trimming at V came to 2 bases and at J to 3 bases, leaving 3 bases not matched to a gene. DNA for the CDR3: TGTGCCAGCAGCTTAACTAGCGGGGGGATAACAGATACGCAGTATTTT. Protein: CASSLTSGGITDTQYF.

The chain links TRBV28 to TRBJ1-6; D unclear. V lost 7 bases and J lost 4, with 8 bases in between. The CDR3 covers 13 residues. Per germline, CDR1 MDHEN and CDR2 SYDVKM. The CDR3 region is CASMVTYNSPLHF. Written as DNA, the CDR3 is TGTGCCAGCATGGTCACTTATAATTCACCCCTCCACTTT.

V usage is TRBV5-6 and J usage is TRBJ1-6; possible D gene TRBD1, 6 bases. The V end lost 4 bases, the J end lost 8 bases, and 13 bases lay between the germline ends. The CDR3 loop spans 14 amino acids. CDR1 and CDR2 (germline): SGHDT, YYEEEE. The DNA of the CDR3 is TGTGCCAGCAGCAGGGGACAATTGGATTCACCCCTCCACTTT. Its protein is CASSRGQLDSPLHF.

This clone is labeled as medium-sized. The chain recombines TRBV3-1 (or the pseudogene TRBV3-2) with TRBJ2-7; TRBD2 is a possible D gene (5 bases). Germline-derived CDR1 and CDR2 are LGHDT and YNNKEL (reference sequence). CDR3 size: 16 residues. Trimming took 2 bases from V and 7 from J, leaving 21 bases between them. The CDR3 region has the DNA TGTGCCAGCAGCCAATCCCTTGGCCTCCGAGGGTCGGAGCAGTACTTC. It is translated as CASSQSLGLRGSEQYF.

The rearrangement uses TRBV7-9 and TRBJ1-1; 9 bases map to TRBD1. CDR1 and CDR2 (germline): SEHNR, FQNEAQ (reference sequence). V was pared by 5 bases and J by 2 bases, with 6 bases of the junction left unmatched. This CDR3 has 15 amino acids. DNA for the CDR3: TGTGCCAGCAGCATCCCGGGACAGGGTAACACTGAAGCTTTCTTT. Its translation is CASSIPGQGNTEAFF.

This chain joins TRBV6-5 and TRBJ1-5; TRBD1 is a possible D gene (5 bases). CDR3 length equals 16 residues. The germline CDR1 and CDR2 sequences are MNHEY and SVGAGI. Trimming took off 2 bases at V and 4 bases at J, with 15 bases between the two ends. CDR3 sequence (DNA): TGTGCCAGCAGTTACGGGGGTCCGGCGGGAAATCAGCCCCAGCATTTT. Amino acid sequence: CASSYGGPAGNQPQHF.

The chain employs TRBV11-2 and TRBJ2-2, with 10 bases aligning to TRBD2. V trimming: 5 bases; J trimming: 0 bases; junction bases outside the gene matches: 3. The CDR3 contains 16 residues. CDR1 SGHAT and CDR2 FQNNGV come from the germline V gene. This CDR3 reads CASSELAGPNTGELFF. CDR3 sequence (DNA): TGTGCCAGCAGCGAACTAGCGGGGCCGAACACCGGGGAGCTGTTTTTT.

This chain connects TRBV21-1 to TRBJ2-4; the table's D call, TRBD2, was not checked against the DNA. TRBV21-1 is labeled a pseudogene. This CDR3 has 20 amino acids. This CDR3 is CASSKKPESRGRVAKNIQYF. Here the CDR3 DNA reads TGTGCCAGCAGCAAAAAACCTGAGAGCCGCGGCAGAGTAGCCAAAAACATTCAGTACTTC.

CDR3 in amino acids: CAWSSRQGGVNTEAFF. The DNA for the CDR3 is TGTGCCTGGAGTTCTCGACAGGGCGGGGTGAACACTGAAGCTTTCTTT. The chain combines TRBV30 with TRBJ1-1; 7 bases fit TRBD1. The germline V gene encodes CDR1 GTSNPN and CDR2 SVGIG (reference sequence). There are 16 residues in the CDR3. J was trimmed by 0 bases and V by 2 bases; bases with no gene match: 9.

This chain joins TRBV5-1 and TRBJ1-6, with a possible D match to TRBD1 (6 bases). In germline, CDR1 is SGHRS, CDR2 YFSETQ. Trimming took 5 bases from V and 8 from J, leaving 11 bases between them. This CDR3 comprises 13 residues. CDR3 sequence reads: CASRTGFDSPLHF. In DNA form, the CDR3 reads TGCGCCAGCAGGACAGGTTTCGATTCACCCCTCCACTTT.

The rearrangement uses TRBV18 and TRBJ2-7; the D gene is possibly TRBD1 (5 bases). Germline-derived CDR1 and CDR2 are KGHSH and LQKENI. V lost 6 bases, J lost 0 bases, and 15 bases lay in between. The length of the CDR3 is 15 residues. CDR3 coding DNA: TGTGCCAGCTCCCCCCTCGCAGGGTCCTCCTACGAGCAGTACTTC. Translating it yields CASSPLAGSSYEQYF.

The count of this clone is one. The CDR3 DNA reads TGTGCCAGCAGTGACAAACTTTCGGAGCAGTTCTTC. It encodes CASSDKLSEQFF. This chain links TRBV6-1 with TRBJ2-1, with no clear D. CDR3 length: 12 amino acids. CDR1 is MNHNS and CDR2 is SASEGT in the germline V gene. V was trimmed by 3 bases and J by 10 bases, leaving 10 bases between them.

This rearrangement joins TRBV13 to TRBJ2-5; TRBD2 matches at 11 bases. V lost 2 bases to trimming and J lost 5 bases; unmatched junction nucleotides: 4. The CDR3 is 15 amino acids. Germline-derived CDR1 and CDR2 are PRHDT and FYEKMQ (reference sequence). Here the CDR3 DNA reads TGTGCCAGCAGCTTAAATAGCGGGGGGGCGGAGACCCAGTACTTC. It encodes CASSLNSGGAETQYF.